These T cell receptor beta chains were read from a single sample in a study of T cell repertoires in cytomegalovirus infection. Each CDR3 protein is one row after TCRdb ran MiXCR on the reads. Of about 770,000 distinct CDR3 sequences in the sample, just under 30% were seen once. Their antigens remain unidentified. Specimen: cultured CD8+ T cells from PBMCs, collected from culture after CMV antigen stimulation. The receptors stem from a human donor in good health (CMV status not recorded). Some clones in this sample may be carry-over from other donors' samples. Both conserved end residues are part of each CDR3.

J,V,CDR3
TRBJ2-7,TRBV20-1,CSAIRDRGYEQYF
TRBJ2-7,TRBV15,CATRGTDSYEQYF
TRBJ1-4,TRBV12-3/TRBV12-4,CASSSPPAGEKLFF
TRBJ2-5,TRBV7-9,CASIDRTQETQYF
TRBJ1-5,TRBV4-1,CASSQRGAGPGQPQHF
TRBJ2-3,TRBV2,CASSDYEEGTDTQYF
TRBJ2-6,TRBV6-2/TRBV6-3,CASSQTLRDRSSGANVLTF
TRBJ1-2,TRBV19,CASTQDTYGYTF
TRBJ2-3,TRBV7-9,CASSDQADTQYF
TRBJ2-5,TRBV7-6,CASSPVPGLAEETQYF
TRBJ2-3,TRBV11-3,CASSDSRVAGDTQYF
TRBJ1-2,TRBV7-2,CASRTIYGYTF
TRBJ2-5,TRBV7-2,CASSGLAGRRGQETQYF
TRBJ2-7,TRBV7-9,CASSSRGQAEQYF
TRBJ1-4,TRBV5-6,CASSLGGRAREKLFF
TRBJ2-1,TRBV4-2,CASSQDLRGGLDEQFF
TRBJ2-7,TRBV4-2,CASSQVDEQYF
TRBJ2-3,TRBV7-9,CASSYFRVEGNTQYF
TRBJ2-5,TRBV7-6,CASSRPPAPQETQYF
TRBJ1-1,TRBV2,CASSVGLGTEAFF
TRBJ2-3,TRBV12-5,CASAASTDTQYF
TRBJ1-4,TRBV7-2,CASRPRQGDSATNEKLFF
TRBJ2-3,TRBV7-8,CASSSLAGGPDTQYF
TRBJ1-2,TRBV7-2,CASSSFIESNYGYTF
TRBJ2-2,TRBV7-2,CASSLRVSVENTGELFF
TRBJ2-7,TRBV4-1,CASSQGYGTDEQYF
TRBJ2-3,TRBV7-8,CASSRGLAGGPSNTQYF
TRBJ2-1,TRBV6-1,CASSYYPEAGQVNEQFF
TRBJ2-7,TRBV5-1,CASSLAGTGKHEQYF
TRBJ2-5,TRBV6-5,CASSYFSGGSTQYF
TRBJ2-1,TRBV25-1,CASSDRGGGQVGGYNEQFF
TRBJ1-1,TRBV5-5,CASSGRATEAFF
TRBJ2-2,TRBV5-1,CASSLENGELFF
TRBJ2-1,TRBV7-6,CASSWGRHGEQFF
TRBJ2-5,TRBV27,CASSLGGRQYF
TRBJ1-2,TRBV27,CASRSVGNYGYTF
TRBJ2-3,TRBV6-2/TRBV6-3,CASSYHLSGGGDTDTQYF
TRBJ2-1,TRBV28,CASSFPTRGSRYNEQFF
TRBJ1-1,TRBV20-1,CSARTDRSNTEAFF